This T cell receptor beta chain was captured in a study of cytomegalovirus exposure and HLA in healthy donors. Details on this clone: As yet, its antigen is unknown.

Points from the study as a whole: The productive fraction for most TCR beta V segments was about 90% or about 30% in an earlier analysis. Certain indistinguishable V segments, among them TRBV6-2 and TRBV6-3, were excluded. A later look showed TCR association rates differing by HLA locus, highest for DRB1 and lowest for HLA-C.

PCR was performed using 60 Vbeta and 13 Jbeta primers. Profiled with immunoSEQ multiplex PCR; TCRdb holds only in-frame clones, not every one. This table holds some 130,000 clones, under 10% found once. Per the germline V gene, CDR1 is SNHLY and CDR2 is FYNNEI. This CDR3 spans 14 amino acids. V dropped 8 bases and J dropped 3; count of bases not matched to a gene: 8. V and J are TRBV2 and TRBJ2-7; TRBD2 aligns across 9 bases. The sample comprised PBMCs. The origin of this receptor is a woman in her 40s in good health and CMV-seropositive. The CDR3 region is CASSSGGPRYEQYF. DNA for the CDR3: TGTGCCAGCTCGAGCGGGGGGCCCCGCTACGAGCAGTACTTC.